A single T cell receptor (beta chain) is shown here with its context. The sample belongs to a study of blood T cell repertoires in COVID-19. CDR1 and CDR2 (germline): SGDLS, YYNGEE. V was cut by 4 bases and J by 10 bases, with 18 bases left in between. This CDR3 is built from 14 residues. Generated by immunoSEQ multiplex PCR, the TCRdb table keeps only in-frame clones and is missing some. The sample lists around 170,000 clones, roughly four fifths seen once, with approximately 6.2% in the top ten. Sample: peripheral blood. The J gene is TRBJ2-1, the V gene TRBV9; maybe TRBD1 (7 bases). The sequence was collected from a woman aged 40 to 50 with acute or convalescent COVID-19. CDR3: CASSPGQRASEQFF. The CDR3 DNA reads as TGTGCCAGCAGCCCGGGACAGCGGGCCTCGGAGCAGTTCTTC.